Each of the 16 T cell receptor beta chains below was sequenced from the same sample in a study of T cell responses to AZD1222 COVID-19 vaccine. Repertoires were generated with immunoSEQ multiplex PCR, while TCRdb's copy carries only in-frame clones and drops some. The profile shows some 49,000 clones, about three quarters of them singletons. The sequencing used peripheral blood, collected on day 0 of AZD1222 vaccination. The receptor set was obtained from an adult in good health.

The chain uses TRBV4-2 and TRBJ1-3; D perhaps matches TRBD1 (6 bases). CDR1 and CDR2 from the germline V gene are LGHNA and YNFKEQ. The ends were cut back, 5 bases at V and 4 bases at J, with 15 bases in the middle. CDR3 length: 15 amino acids. The CDR3 loop reads CASSALGQYGNTIYF. The DNA for the CDR3 is TGTGCCAGCAGCGCCCTCGGACAGTACGGAAACACCATATATTTT.

This clone showed up just a few times. The DNA is left out, because the CDR3 cannot be placed on it with certainty; the CDR3 is given as TCRdb lists it. V gene TRBV19 combines with J gene TRBJ1-5. In germline, CDR1 is LNHDA, CDR2 SQIVND (reference sequence). The CDR3 extends over 15 residues, inclusive of both ends. The CDR3 spells CASTSVEGGYQPQHF.

The chain combines TRBV4-1 with TRBJ1-3, with a weak D call TRBD1 (5 bases). Germline values: CDR1 MGHRA, CDR2 YSYEKL. V was pared by 0 bases and J by 4 bases, with 7 bases between. The CDR3 totals 14 residues. The CDR3 DNA is TGCGCCAGCAGCCAAGACAGGGAAGGAAACACCATATATTTT. Protein: CASSQDREGNTIYF.

The V gene is TRBV6-1, the J gene TRBJ2-7, with 8 bases lining up with TRBD1. This CDR3 contains 19 residues. The junction had 14 bases not matched to a gene; V was cut back by 1 base and J by 0 bases. CDR1 MNHNS and CDR2 SASEGT come from the germline V gene. CDR3 sequence (DNA): TGTGCCAGCAGTGAAGTAGGACAGGGATTATATTCAGGCTCCTACGAGCAGTACGTC. Residues: CASSEVGQGLYSGSYEQYV.

The chain uses TRBV11-2 and TRBJ2-3, with D perhaps matching TRBD1 (6 bases). The V and J ends lost 5 bases and 4 bases respectively, with 10 bases between them. Per germline, CDR1 SGHAT and CDR2 FQNNGV. The CDR3 contains 13 residues. In DNA form, the CDR3 reads TGTGCCAGCAGCCTGGGGGCCTCAGATACGCAGTATTTT. Its translation is CASSLGASDTQYF.

The chain is built from TRBV5-1 and TRBJ2-3; 10 bases fit TRBD2. Germline CDR1 SGHRS, CDR2 YFSETQ. V dropped 4 bases and J dropped 3; count of bases not matched to a gene: 2. The CDR3 length is 14 residues. The CDR3, as DNA: TGCGCCAGCAGCATTAGCGGGAGGACAGATACGCAGTATTTT. Translation: CASSISGRTDTQYF.

The CDR3 is CASSEGMGYEQYV. The CDR3 DNA sequence: TGTGCCAGCAGTGAAGGTATGGGATACGAGCAGTACGTC. The rearrangement uses TRBV6-1 and TRBJ2-7; D unclear. The V gene lost 1 base and the J gene lost 4 bases, with 8 bases spanning the gap. This CDR3 comprises 13 residues. Germline V lookup: CDR1 MNHNS, CDR2 SASEGT.

The J gene is TRBJ1-5, the V gene TRBV28; D uncertain. This CDR3 has 17 amino acids. The ends were cut back, 7 bases at V and 0 bases at J, with 19 bases in the middle. In germline, CDR1 is MDHEN, CDR2 SYDVKM. The CDR3 DNA reads as TGTGCCAGCATCAACGACAACACAGATTATAGCAATCAGCCCCAGCATTTT. It yields the protein CASINDNTDYSNQPQHF.

The chain carries TRBV7-6 and TRBJ2-2; D not resolved. There are 18 residues in the CDR3. Germline values: CDR1 SGHVS, CDR2 FNYEAQ. V lost 1 base and J lost 0, with 15 bases in between. The CDR3 reads CASSLVSGRPTNTGELFF. Written as DNA, the CDR3 is TGTGCCAGCAGCTTAGTCTCTGGCAGGCCAACGAACACCGGGGAGCTGTTTTTT.

The chain joins TRBV19 to TRBJ1-5, with unresolved D. V was pared by 1 base and J by 7 bases, with 11 bases between. In germline, CDR1 is LNHDA, CDR2 SQIVND (reference sequence). The CDR3 is 14 amino acids. The CDR3 DNA sequence: TGTGCCAGTAGTATAGGGGCAGTGAACCAGCCCCAGCATTTT. It yields the protein CASSIGAVNQPQHF.

The chain has TRBV6-2 or TRBV6-3 and TRBJ2-7, with D perhaps being TRBD1 or TRBD2 (5 bases each). Germline V gene data show CDR1 as MNHEY and CDR2 as SVGEGT. The CDR3 contains 14 residues. V gave up 0 bases and J gave up 0 bases, with 6 bases separating them. CDR3 in amino acids: CASSYSGTSYEQYF. The CDR3 coding sequence is TGTGCCAGCAGTTACTCTGGGACCTCCTACGAGCAGTACTTC.

The chain links TRBV11-2 to TRBJ1-6; unclear D gene. This CDR3 contains 14 residues. Trimming stripped 4 bases from V and 10 bases from J, with 14 bases between. Germline V CDR1 and CDR2: SGHAT, FQNNGV. The CDR3 reads CASSCTRVGSPLHF. DNA of the CDR3: TGTGCCAGCAGCTGCACACGGGTGGGGTCACCCCTCCACTTT.

This clone is termed large. This chain connects TRBV6-4 to TRBJ2-2; D is perhaps TRBD1 or TRBD2 (5 bases each). The CDR3 extends over 13 amino acids. Trimming cost V 6 bases and J 2 bases, with 7 bases left between them. In germline, CDR1 is MRHNA, CDR2 SNTAGT. The CDR3 reads CASRRGNTGELFF. In DNA form, the CDR3 reads TGTGCCAGCAGGAGGGGAAACACCGGGGAGCTGTTTTTT.

This clone came up a few times. The V and J genes are TRBV6-5 and TRBJ2-7, with TRBD1 identical over 9 bases. CDR1 MNHEY and CDR2 SVGAGI come from the germline V gene. CDR3 length equals 14 residues. J was trimmed by 7 bases and V by 8 bases; bases with no gene match: 12. The CDR3 coding sequence is TGTGCCAGCGACGCCGGGACAGGGTCTTCAGAGCAGTACGTC. Its translation: CASDAGTGSSEQYV.

This rearrangement joins TRBV25-1 to TRBJ1-6, with D possibly being TRBD1 (5 bases). V lost 4 bases and J 6 bases, leaving 13 bases between the germline ends. Per the germline V gene, CDR1 is MGHDK and CDR2 is SYGVNS. This CDR3 contains 15 residues. CDR3 residues: CASSVAGAANSPLHF. As DNA, the CDR3 is TGTGCCAGCAGTGTCGCCGGGGCCGCTAATTCACCCCTCCACTTT. The full variable domain, with the rest looked up from reference TRBV25-1 and TRBJ1-6, is EADIYQTPRYLVIGTGKKITLECSQTMGHDKMYWYQQDPGMELHLIHYSYGVNSTEKGDLSSESTVSRIRTEHFPLTLESARPSHTSQYLCASSVAGAANSPLHFGNGTRLTVT.

The V gene is TRBV24-1, the J gene TRBJ1-4, with D possibly being TRBD1 (5 bases). Trimming cost V 4 bases and J 5 bases, with 13 bases left between them. Germline V gives CDR1 KGHDR, CDR2 SFDVKD. This CDR3 has 15 residues. In DNA, the CDR3 is TGTGCCACCAGTGACCGCGGGGGGGGGAATGAAAAACTGTTTTTT. This sequence encodes CATSDRGGGNEKLFF.